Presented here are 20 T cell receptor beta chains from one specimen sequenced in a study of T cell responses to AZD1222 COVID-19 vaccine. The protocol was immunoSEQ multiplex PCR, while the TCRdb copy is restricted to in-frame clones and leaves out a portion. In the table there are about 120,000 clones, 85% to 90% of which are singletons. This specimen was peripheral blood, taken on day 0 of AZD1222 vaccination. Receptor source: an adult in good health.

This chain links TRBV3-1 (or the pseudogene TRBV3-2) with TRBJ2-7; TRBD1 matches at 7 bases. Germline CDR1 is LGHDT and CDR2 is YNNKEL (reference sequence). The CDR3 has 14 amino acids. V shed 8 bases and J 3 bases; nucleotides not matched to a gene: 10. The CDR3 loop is CASPRGGTVYEQYF. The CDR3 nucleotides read TGTGCCAGCCCAAGAGGTGGGACAGTCTACGAGCAGTACTTC.

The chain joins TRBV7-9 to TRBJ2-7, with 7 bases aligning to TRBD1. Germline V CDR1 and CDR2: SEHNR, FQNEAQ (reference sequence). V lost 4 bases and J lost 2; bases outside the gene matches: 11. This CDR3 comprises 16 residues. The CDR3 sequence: CASSSLTGELTYEQYF. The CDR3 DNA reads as TGTGCCAGCAGCTCCCTTACAGGGGAGCTTACCTACGAGCAGTACTTC.

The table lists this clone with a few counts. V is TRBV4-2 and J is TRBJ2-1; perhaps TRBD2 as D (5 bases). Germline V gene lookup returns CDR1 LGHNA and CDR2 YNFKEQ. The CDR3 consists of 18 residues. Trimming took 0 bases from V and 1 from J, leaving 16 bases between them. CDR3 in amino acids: CASSQDYSGMTSYNEQFF. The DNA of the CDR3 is TGTGCCAGCAGCCAAGATTATTCGGGGATGACTTCCTACAATGAGCAGTTCTTC.

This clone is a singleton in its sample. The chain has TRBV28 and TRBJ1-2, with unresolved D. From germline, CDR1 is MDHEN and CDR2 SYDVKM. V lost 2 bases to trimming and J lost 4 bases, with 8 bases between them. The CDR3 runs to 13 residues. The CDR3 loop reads CASSLGPVYGYTF. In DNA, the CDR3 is TGTGCCAGCAGTTTAGGGCCTGTCTATGGCTACACCTTC.

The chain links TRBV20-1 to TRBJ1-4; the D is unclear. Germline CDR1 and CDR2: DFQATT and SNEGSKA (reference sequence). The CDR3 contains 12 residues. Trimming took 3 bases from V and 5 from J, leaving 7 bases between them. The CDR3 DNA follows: TGCAGTGCTAGTGGGGAGAATGAAAAACTGTTTTTT. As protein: CSASGENEKLFF.

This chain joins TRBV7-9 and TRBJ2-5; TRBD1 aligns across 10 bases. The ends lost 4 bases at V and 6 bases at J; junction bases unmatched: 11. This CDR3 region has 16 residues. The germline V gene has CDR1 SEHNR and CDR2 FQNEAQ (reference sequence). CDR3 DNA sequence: TGTGCCAGCAGCTCTTCGACCGGGACAGGGGTGCAGACCCAGTACTTC. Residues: CASSSSTGTGVQTQYF.

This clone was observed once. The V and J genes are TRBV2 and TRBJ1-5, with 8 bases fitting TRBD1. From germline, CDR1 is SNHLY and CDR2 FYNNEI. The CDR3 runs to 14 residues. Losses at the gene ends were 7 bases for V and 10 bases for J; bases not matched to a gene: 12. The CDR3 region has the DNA TGTGCCAGCAAAGGGGGACAGGTCCTTCATCCCCAGCATTTT. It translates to CASKGGQVLHPQHF.

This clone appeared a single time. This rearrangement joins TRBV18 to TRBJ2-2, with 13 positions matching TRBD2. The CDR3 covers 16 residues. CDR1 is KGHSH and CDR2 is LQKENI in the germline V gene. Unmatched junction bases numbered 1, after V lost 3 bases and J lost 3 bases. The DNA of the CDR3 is TGTGCCAGCTCACCGGGACTAGCGGGATACACCGGGGAGCTGTTTTTT. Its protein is CASSPGLAGYTGELFF.

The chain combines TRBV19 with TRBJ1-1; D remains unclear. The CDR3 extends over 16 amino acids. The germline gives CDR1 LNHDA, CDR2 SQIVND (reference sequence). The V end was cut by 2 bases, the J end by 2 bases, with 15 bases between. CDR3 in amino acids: CASSIRAGHLNTEAFF. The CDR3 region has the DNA TGTGCCAGTAGTATAAGGGCTGGTCACCTAAACACTGAAGCTTTCTTT.

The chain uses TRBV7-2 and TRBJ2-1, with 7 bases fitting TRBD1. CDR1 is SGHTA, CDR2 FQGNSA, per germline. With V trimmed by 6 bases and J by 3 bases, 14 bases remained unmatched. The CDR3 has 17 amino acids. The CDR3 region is CASRPTGLSPGYNEQFF. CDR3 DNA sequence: TGTGCCAGCAGACCGACAGGGTTAAGTCCCGGCTACAATGAGCAGTTCTTC. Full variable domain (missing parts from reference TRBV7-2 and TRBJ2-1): GAGVSQSPSNKVTEKGKDVELRCDPISGHTALYWYRQSLGQGLEFLIYFQGNSAPDKSGLPSDRFSAERTGGSVSTLTIQRTQQEDSAVYLCASRPTGLSPGYNEQFFGPGTRLTVL.

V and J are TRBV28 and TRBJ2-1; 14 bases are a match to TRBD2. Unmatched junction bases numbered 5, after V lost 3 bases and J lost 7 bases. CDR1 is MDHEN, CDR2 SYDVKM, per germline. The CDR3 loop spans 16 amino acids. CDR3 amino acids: CASSFPGLAGGNEQFF. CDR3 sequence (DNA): TGTGCCAGCAGTTTTCCAGGACTAGCGGGAGGAAATGAGCAGTTCTTC.

The CDR3 sequence: CASSLDGPGTEAFF. CDR3 nucleotides: TGTGCCAGCAGCTTAGATGGACCTGGGACTGAAGCTTTCTTT. The rearrangement links TRBV7-6 to TRBJ1-1; no reliable D call. CDR1 and CDR2 from the germline V gene are SGHVS and FNYEAQ. The length of the CDR3 is 14 residues. The V end lost 1 base, the J end lost 5 bases, and 11 bases lay between the germline ends.

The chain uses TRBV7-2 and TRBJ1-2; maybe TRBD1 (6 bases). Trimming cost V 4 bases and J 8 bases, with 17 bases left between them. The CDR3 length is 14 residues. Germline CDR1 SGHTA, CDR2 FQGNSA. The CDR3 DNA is TGTGCCAGCAGCTCCCTCGTGGGGGGCCAGGGCTACACCTTC. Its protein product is CASSSLVGGQGYTF.

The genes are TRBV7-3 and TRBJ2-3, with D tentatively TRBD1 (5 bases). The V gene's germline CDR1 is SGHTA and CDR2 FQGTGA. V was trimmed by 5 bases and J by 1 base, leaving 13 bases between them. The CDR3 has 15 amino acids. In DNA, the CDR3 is TGTGCCAGCAGCCCACGGACACACGGCACAGATACGCAGTATTTT. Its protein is CASSPRTHGTDTQYF.

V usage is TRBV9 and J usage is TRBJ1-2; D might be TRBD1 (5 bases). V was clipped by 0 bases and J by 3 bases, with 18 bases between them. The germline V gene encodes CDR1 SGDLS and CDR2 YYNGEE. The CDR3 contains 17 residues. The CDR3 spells CASSVASAGGGDYGYTF. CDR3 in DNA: TGTGCCAGCAGCGTAGCCTCAGCTGGGGGTGGCGACTATGGCTACACCTTC.

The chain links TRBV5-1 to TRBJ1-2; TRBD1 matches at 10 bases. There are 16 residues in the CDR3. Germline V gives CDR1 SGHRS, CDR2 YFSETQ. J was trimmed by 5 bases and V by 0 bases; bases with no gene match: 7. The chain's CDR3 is CASSLDPGTGEYGYTF. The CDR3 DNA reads TGCGCCAGCAGCTTGGATCCCGGGACAGGGGAGTATGGCTACACCTTC.

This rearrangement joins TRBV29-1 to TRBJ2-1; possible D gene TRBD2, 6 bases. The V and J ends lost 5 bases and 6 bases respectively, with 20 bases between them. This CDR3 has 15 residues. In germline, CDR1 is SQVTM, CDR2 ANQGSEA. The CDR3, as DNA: TGCAGCGTTACACGGGGACGGGAGCCGGGCAATGAGCAGTTCTTC. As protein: CSVTRGREPGNEQFF.

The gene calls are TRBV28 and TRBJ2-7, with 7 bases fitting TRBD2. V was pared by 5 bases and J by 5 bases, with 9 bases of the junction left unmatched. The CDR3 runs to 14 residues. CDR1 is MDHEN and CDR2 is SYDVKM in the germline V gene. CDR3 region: CASSPRTSQHEQYF. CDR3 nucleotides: TGTGCCAGCAGTCCTCGGACTAGTCAGCACGAGCAGTACTTC.

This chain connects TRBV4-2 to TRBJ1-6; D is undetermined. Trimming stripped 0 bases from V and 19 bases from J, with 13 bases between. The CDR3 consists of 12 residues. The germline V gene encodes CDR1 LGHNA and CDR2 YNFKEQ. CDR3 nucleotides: TGTGCCAGCAGCCAAGAGGGCCTAGCAACTCACTTT. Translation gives CASSQEGLATHF.

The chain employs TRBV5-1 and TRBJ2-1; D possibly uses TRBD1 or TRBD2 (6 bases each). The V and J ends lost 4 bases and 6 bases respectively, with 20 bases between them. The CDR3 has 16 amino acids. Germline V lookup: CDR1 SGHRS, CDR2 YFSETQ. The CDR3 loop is CASSIWGAKVSNEQFF. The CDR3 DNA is TGCGCCAGCAGCATATGGGGGGCCAAGGTTTCCAATGAGCAGTTCTTC.